The 20 T cell receptor beta chains listed next were all sequenced from one sample in a study of cytomegalovirus exposure and HLA in healthy donors. With 60 Vbeta and 13 Jbeta primers, the PCR was carried out. The protocol was immunoSEQ multiplex PCR, while the TCRdb copy is restricted to in-frame clones and leaves out a portion. Of 100,000 to 120,000 clones in the sample, roughly 86% are singletons; the top ten hold around 2%. Sequencing was done on a sample of PBMCs. The receptors shown here come from a man aged 35 to 55 in good health and CMV-seronegative.

The genes are TRBV5-1 and TRBJ2-2; D ambiguous. CDR1 is SGHRS, CDR2 YFSETQ, per germline. Trimming took off 6 bases at V and 5 bases at J, with 8 bases between the two ends. The CDR3 is 12 residues long. CDR3 bases: TGCGCCAGCAATACAGAGACCGGGGAGCTGTTTTTT. Protein: CASNTETGELFF.

The chain combines TRBV2 with TRBJ1-1; D is undetermined. This CDR3 has 11 residues. V was pared by 5 bases and J by 2 bases, with 3 bases between. Germline assignment: CDR1 SNHLY and CDR2 FYNNEI. The CDR3 loop is CASSINTEAFF. Written as DNA, the CDR3 is TGTGCCAGCAGTATAAACACTGAAGCTTTCTTT.

This chain uses TRBV6-1 with TRBJ1-3; tentative D call: TRBD1 (6 bases). The V gene lost 8 bases and the J gene lost 4 bases, with 12 bases spanning the gap. CDR3 length: 13 amino acids. Germline CDR1 MNHNS, CDR2 SASEGT. The CDR3 bases are TGTGCCAGCGGCCGGACAGACGGAAACACCATATATTTT. Amino acid sequence: CASGRTDGNTIYF.

This rearrangement joins TRBV30 to TRBJ2-7; tentative D call: TRBD1 (6 bases). This CDR3 region has 12 residues. Trimming stripped 5 bases from V and 2 bases from J, with 10 bases between. Germline assignment: CDR1 GTSNPN and CDR2 SVGIG (reference sequence). CDR3 sequence: CAWSGTPYEQYF. As DNA, the CDR3 is TGTGCCTGGTCCGGGACACCCTACGAGCAGTACTTC.

V is TRBV7-2 and J is TRBJ2-1; 11 bases align to TRBD2. CDR1 and CDR2 (germline): SGHTA, FQGNSA. V lost 2 bases and J lost 6; bases outside the gene matches: 3. CDR3 size: 15 residues. CDR3 DNA: TGTGCCAGCAGCTTATCTCTAGCGGGGGGCAATGAGCAGTTCTTC. The encoded protein is CASSLSLAGGNEQFF.

The V call is TRBV13, the J call TRBJ1-3; D gene ambiguous. Germline assignment: CDR1 PRHDT and CDR2 FYEKMQ (reference sequence). V lost 3 bases, J lost 0 bases, and 9 bases lay in between. The CDR3 contains 15 residues. The CDR3 DNA reads TGTGCCAGCAGCTTTACAAGAAGCTCTGGAAACACCATATATTTT. It encodes CASSFTRSSGNTIYF. Based on the CDR3 plus reference TRBV13 and TRBJ1-3, the full variable domain is AAGVIQSPRHLIKEKRETATLKCYPIPRHDTVYWYQQGPGQDPQFLISFYEKMQSDKGSIPDRFSAQQFSDYHSELNMSSLELGDSALYFCASSFTRSSGNTIYFGEGSWLTVV.

CDR3 nucleotide sequence: TGTGCCACCAGCAGAGGGGGGCGGGGGGGCACAGATACGCAGTATTTT. Translation gives CATSRGGRGGTDTQYF. The gene calls are TRBV15 and TRBJ2-3, with TRBD2 identical over 8 bases. The J segment lost 1 base and the V segment lost 1 base, leaving 4 bases of the junction unmatched. CDR3 length: 16 residues. CDR1 is LNHNV and CDR2 is YYDKDF in the germline V gene (reference sequence).

The CDR3 coding sequence is TGTGCCAGTAGTCCCCGTTATAGCAATCAGCCCCAGCATTTT. Translation: CASSPRYSNQPQHF. The rearrangement links TRBV19 to TRBJ1-5; no definite D call. CDR3 length: 14 amino acids. The V and J ends lost 5 bases and 0 bases respectively, with 8 bases between them. The germline CDR1 and CDR2 sequences are LNHDA and SQIVND (reference sequence).

The gene calls are TRBV11-3 and TRBJ2-1; 9 positions match TRBD1. The germline V gene encodes CDR1 SGHNT and CDR2 YENEEA. V was pared by 2 bases and J by 4 bases, with 3 bases of the junction left unmatched. This CDR3 contains 15 residues. CDR3 DNA: TGTGCCAGCAGCTTAAGGGGACAGGGTTACAATGAGCAGTTCTTC. Its translation is CASSLRGQGYNEQFF.

This chain connects TRBV2 to TRBJ1-1; D is perhaps TRBD1 (5 bases). Trimming pared 8 bases from V and 0 bases from J, leaving 16 bases between. This CDR3 is built from 15 residues. Germline loops: CDR1 SNHLY, CDR2 FYNNEI. The CDR3: CASGGTTSMNTEAFF. The CDR3 DNA follows: TGTGCCAGCGGCGGGACCACGTCAATGAACACTGAAGCTTTCTTT. The full variable domain, with the rest looked up from reference TRBV2 and TRBJ1-1, is EPEVTQTPSHQVTQMGQEVILRCVPISNHLYFYWYRQILGQKVEFLVSFYNNEISEKSEIFDDQFSVERPDGSNFTLKIRSTKLEDSAMYFCASGGTTSMNTEAFFGQGTRLTVV.

The rearrangement joins TRBV9 to TRBJ2-2, with D unresolved. Germline V gives CDR1 SGDLS, CDR2 YYNGEE. V gave up 4 bases and J gave up 3 bases, with 13 bases separating them. The CDR3 totals 15 residues. The CDR3: CASSLSSTYTGELFF. CDR3 DNA: TGTGCCAGCAGCCTAAGTAGCACTTACACCGGGGAGCTGTTTTTT.

V and J are TRBV7-9 and TRBJ2-7, with 11 bases identical to TRBD1. V was clipped by 3 bases and J by 7 bases; unmatched bases: 8. The germline V gene encodes CDR1 SEHNR and CDR2 FQNEAQ (reference sequence). This CDR3 has 15 amino acids. DNA for the CDR3: TGTGCCAGCAGCTTGGATGGACAGGGGGCCCGGGAGCAGTACTTC. Its protein is CASSLDGQGAREQYF. Based on the CDR3 plus reference TRBV7-9 and TRBJ2-7, the full variable domain is DTGVSQNPRHKITKRGQNVTFRCDPISEHNRLYWYRQTLGQGPEFLTYFQNEAQLEKSRLLSDRFSAERPKGSFSTLEIQRTEQGDSAMYLCASSLDGQGAREQYFGPGTRLTVT.

The rearrangement links TRBV4-2 to TRBJ2-5; 7 bases line up with TRBD1. The CDR3 has 18 amino acids. Trimming cost V 4 bases and J 4 bases; bases outside gene matches: 18. CDR1 LGHNA and CDR2 YNFKEQ come from the germline V gene. This CDR3 is CASSLVESAHRGSETQYF. The DNA of the CDR3 is TGTGCCAGCAGCCTAGTAGAGTCGGCGCACAGGGGATCAGAGACCCAGTACTTC.

This clone occurred a few times. V usage is TRBV19 and J usage is TRBJ1-4; unclear D gene. Trimming removed 4 bases at V and 8 bases at J, with 11 bases between. The CDR3 is made up of 13 amino acids. From germline, CDR1 is LNHDA and CDR2 SQIVND (reference sequence). Written as DNA, the CDR3 is TGTGCCAGTAGTAGGGCCTCTGGAGAAAAACTGTTTTTT. Its protein product is CASSRASGEKLFF.

This chain uses TRBV7-2 with TRBJ1-5, with a possible D match to TRBD1 (5 bases). Per the germline V gene, CDR1 is SGHTA and CDR2 is FQGNSA. Between the trimmed V and J ends, which lost 2 bases and 0 bases, there was a span of 8 bases. The CDR3 loop spans 15 amino acids. Here the CDR3 DNA reads TGTGCCAGCAGCTTACGGACAATTAGCAATCAGCCCCAGCATTTT. This codes for CASSLRTISNQPQHF. The complete variable domain, with remaining parts taken from reference TRBV7-2 and TRBJ1-5, reads GAGVSQSPSNKVTEKGKDVELRCDPISGHTALYWYRQSLGQGLEFLIYFQGNSAPDKSGLPSDRFSAERTGGSVSTLTIQRTQQEDSAVYLCASSLRTISNQPQHFGDGTRLSIL.

The gene calls are TRBV28 and TRBJ2-5, with 10 bases that match TRBD1. Per the germline V gene, CDR1 is MDHEN and CDR2 is SYDVKM. This CDR3 comprises 16 residues. V was pared by 4 bases and J by 5 bases, with 10 bases of the junction left unmatched. The CDR3 protein is CASSSRDRGPIETQYF. In DNA, the CDR3 is TGTGCCAGCAGTTCCCGGGACAGGGGCCCTATTGAGACCCAGTACTTC.

The chain employs TRBV11-2 and TRBJ2-3, with TRBD1 as a possible D gene (6 bases). From germline, CDR1 is SGHAT and CDR2 FQNNGV. The CDR3 runs 15 residues. Trimming cost V 1 base and J 0 bases, with 8 bases left between them. The CDR3 DNA follows: TGTGCCAGCAGCTTAGGGGGGCCTAGCACAGATACGCAGTATTTT. This gives the protein CASSLGGPSTDTQYF. The entire variable domain, with the rest obtained from reference TRBV11-2 and TRBJ2-3, is as follows: EAGVAQSPRYKIIEKRQSVAFWCNPISGHATLYWYQQILGQGPKLLIQFQNNGVVDDSQLPKDRFSAERLKGVDSTLKIQPAKLEDSAVYLCASSLGGPSTDTQYFGPGTRLTVL.

The count of this clone is one. This chain connects TRBV2 to TRBJ2-5, with a possible D match to TRBD1 (6 bases). This CDR3 spans 14 amino acids. Trimming removed 5 bases from V and 5 bases from J, with 15 bases in between. Germline CDR1 SNHLY, CDR2 FYNNEI. The CDR3 sequence is CASSIETGTETQYF. CDR3 nucleotides: TGTGCCAGCAGTATTGAAACAGGGACGGAGACCCAGTACTTC.

The chain employs TRBV9 and TRBJ1-4; 8 nucleotides line up with TRBD1. The CDR3 has 15 residues. V was clipped by 3 bases and J by 2 bases; unmatched bases: 3. Germline V lookup: CDR1 SGDLS, CDR2 YYNGEE. The CDR3 DNA reads TGTGCCAGCAGCGGGACAGGGAGGACTAATGAAAAACTGTTTTTT. Residues: CASSGTGRTNEKLFF.

The chain joins TRBV5-1 to TRBJ2-2; 8 positions match TRBD2. Looked up from germline, CDR1 is SGHRS and CDR2 is YFSETQ. V was clipped by 0 bases and J by 0 bases; unmatched bases: 1. CDR3 size: 16 residues. CDR3 coding DNA: TGCGCCAGCAGCTTGGGTAGCGGGACGAACACCGGGGAGCTGTTTTTT. Translated: CASSLGSGTNTGELFF. Full variable domain (outside the CDR3, taken from reference TRBV5-1 and TRBJ2-2): KAGVTQTPRYLIKTRGQQVTLSCSPISGHRSVSWYQQTPGQGLQFLFEYFSETQRNKGNFPGRFSGRQFSNSRSEMNVSTLELGDSALYLCASSLGSGTNTGELFFGEGSRLTVL.